The source of this T cell receptor beta chain is a study of blood T cells in healthy people across ages. Study in general: Template switching recovered approximately one barcoded beta molecule for every two T cells.

The V segment lost 4 bases and the J segment 5 bases; nucleotides outside the gene matches: 3. Looked up from germline, CDR1 is MNHNS and CDR2 is SASEGT. CDR3 length: 13 amino acids. A second PCR, run for about 7 to 12 cycles, used a sample-barcoded 5' primer plus a J-beta primer mix. The authors tagged each cDNA molecule using a template-switch adaptor with 12 random nucleotides. MiXCR was run by TCRdb on the 5' RACE reads, yielding one entry per CDR3 protein. The table shows hundreds of thousands of distinct CDR3 sequences, with approximately 30% occurring only once. This clonotype was seen at least ten times. Its antigen is as yet unknown. The study, taken as a whole, reports: Roughly linearly, TCR beta diversity per million T cells fell as age increased.

V gene TRBV6-1 combines with J gene TRBJ1-2, with 8 bases matching TRBD1. Specimen: blood. The sequence was obtained from a woman over 75 in good health. The CDR3 DNA reads TGTGCCAGCAGTGGGACAGGGCGGTATGGCTACACCTTC. This codes for CASSGTGRYGYTF.